Shown below are 8 T cell receptor beta chains from a single sample sequenced in a study of blood T cell repertoires in COVID-19. Sequencing was performed with immunoSEQ multiplex PCR; in TCRdb, only in-frame clones are kept and a portion is missing. The table shows approximately 120,000 clones, with approximately 74% occurring only once. Sample: peripheral blood. The receptors shown here come from a man older than 75 with COVID-19, enrolled during active disease.

The CDR3 sequence is CASSPQGWSNQPQHF. Here the CDR3 DNA reads TGTGCCAGCAGCCCACAGGGATGGAGCAATCAGCCCCAGCATTTT. The chain recombines TRBV27 with TRBJ1-5; tentative D call: TRBD1 (6 bases). The germline gives CDR1 MNHEY, CDR2 SMNVEV (reference sequence). V lost 6 bases and J lost 1, with 13 bases in between. The CDR3 consists of 15 residues.

V usage is TRBV15 and J usage is TRBJ1-1; 8 bases match TRBD1. This CDR3 has 13 amino acids. Germline CDR1 is LNHNV and CDR2 is YYDKDF (reference sequence). Losses at the gene ends were 5 bases for V and 5 bases for J; bases not matched to a gene: 4. As DNA, the CDR3 is TGTGCCACCAGCCCCAGGGGGCGGACTGAAGCTTTCTTT. Protein: CATSPRGRTEAFF.

This clone was counted between two and nine times. The genes are TRBV6-5 and TRBJ2-1, with TRBD2 matching over 8 bases. Per the germline V gene, CDR1 is MNHEY and CDR2 is SVGAGI. The ends lost 5 bases at V and 10 bases at J; junction bases unmatched: 7. The CDR3 runs 13 residues. The CDR3 DNA is TGTGCCAGCAGTCTCGGACTAGCCAGCGAGCAGTTCTTC. Translation: CASSLGLASEQFF.

The gene calls are TRBV9 and TRBJ1-2; 8 nucleotides agree with TRBD1. The germline CDR1 and CDR2 sequences are SGDLS and YYNGEE. The CDR3 totals 14 residues. V was pared by 4 bases and J by 3 bases, with 5 bases of the junction left unmatched. The CDR3 is CASSSRGLDYGYTF. CDR3 nucleotides: TGTGCCAGCAGCTCCAGGGGGCTTGACTATGGCTACACCTTC. Variable domain in full (rest from reference TRBV9 and TRBJ1-2): DSGVTQTPKHLITATGQRVTLRCSPRSGDLSVYWYQQSLDQGLQFLIQYYNGEERAKGNILERFSAQQFPDLHSELNLSSLELGDSALYFCASSSRGLDYGYTFGSGTRLTVV.

This sequence joins TRBV7-3 and TRBJ1-2; D is undetermined. V dropped 5 bases and J dropped 2 bases, with 9 bases sitting between them. CDR3 length: 13 residues. From germline, CDR1 is SGHTA and CDR2 FQGTGA. DNA of the CDR3: TGTGCCAGCAGCCTCGACGGGAACTATGGCTACACCTTC. Its translation is CASSLDGNYGYTF.

The V gene is TRBV5-1, the J gene TRBJ2-3, with D uncertain. Germline V CDR1 and CDR2: SGHRS, YFSETQ. The CDR3 runs to 14 residues. The V and J ends lost 2 bases and 3 bases respectively, with 10 bases between them. CDR3 in DNA: TGCGCCAGCAGCTTAAGCGTCGGTACAGATACGCAGTATTTT. Translated: CASSLSVGTDTQYF.

The CDR3 DNA is TGTGCCAGCAGCCAAGATGGGACTAGCGGGAGGTTCTCAGATACGCAGTATTTT. The encoded protein is CASSQDGTSGRFSDTQYF. This chain links TRBV4-2 with TRBJ2-3; 15 nucleotides match TRBD2. There are 18 residues in the CDR3. Germline V CDR1 and CDR2: LGHNA, YNFKEQ. After removal of 0 bases from V and 4 bases from J, the junction contained 5 bases not matched to a gene.

This clone was picked up a small number of times. The chain employs TRBV6-4 and TRBJ1-6, with 8 bases fitting TRBD1. Germline CDR1 reads MRHNA; CDR2 reads SNTAGT. Losses at the gene ends were 6 bases for V and 10 bases for J; bases not matched to a gene: 17. The CDR3 has 17 residues. In DNA, the CDR3 is TGTGCCAGCAGCTCCCACCGCCGGGACAGGTTGTGGTCACCCCTCCACTTT. It yields the protein CASSSHRRDRLWSPLHF.